The 16 T cell receptor beta chains listed next were all sequenced from one sample in a study of blood T cell repertoires in COVID-19. Sequencing used immunoSEQ multiplex PCR; TCRdb keeps in-frame clones, though not all of them. The table has about 250,000 clones, approximately 80% seen once; the top ten hold 5% to 8%. Specimen: peripheral blood. The source is a woman aged 55-75 years with active or convalescent COVID-19.

The chain uses TRBV19 and TRBJ1-5; 8 nucleotides align to TRBD1. The V gene's germline CDR1 is LNHDA and CDR2 SQIVND (reference sequence). J lost 2 bases, V lost 8 bases, and 5 bases had no gene match. The CDR3 contains 14 residues. The CDR3 loop reads CASAGTGRNQPQHF. CDR3 nucleotide sequence: TGTGCCAGTGCAGGGACAGGCCGCAATCAGCCCCAGCATTTT.

CDR3 DNA: TGTGCCACCACCAGGGAGGGAAATTCACCCCTCCACTTT. It yields the protein CATTREGNSPLHF. The chain has TRBV28 and TRBJ1-6; the D gene is possibly TRBD1 (5 bases). The CDR3 has 13 amino acids. With 10 bases removed from V and 7 bases from J, the gap between germline ends came to 14 bases. Germline V CDR1 and CDR2: MDHEN, SYDVKM.

This chain uses TRBV7-2 with TRBJ1-1; tentative D call: TRBD1 (6 bases). The CDR3 covers 15 residues. In germline, CDR1 is SGHTA, CDR2 FQGNSA. Between the trimmed V and J ends, which lost 3 bases and 3 bases, there was a span of 14 bases. The DNA of the CDR3 is TGTGCCAGCAGCTTCCTCGACGCAGGGGACACTGAAGCTTTCTTT. Translated: CASSFLDAGDTEAFF.

V gene TRBV5-1 combines with J gene TRBJ2-6; the match to TRBD1 covers 7 bases. This CDR3 contains 17 residues. The germline V gene encodes CDR1 SGHRS and CDR2 YFSETQ. Germline trimming cut 3 bases from V and 2 bases from J; bases unmatched to any gene: 8. The CDR3 protein is CASSSRIDRAGANVLTF. The CDR3 DNA follows: TGCGCCAGCAGCTCAAGAATAGACAGGGCTGGGGCCAACGTCCTGACTTTC.

CDR3 region: CASSQDRAGDGNTIYF. The CDR3, as DNA: TGTGCCAGCAGCCAAGATAGGGCAGGGGATGGAAACACCATATATTTT. This rearrangement joins TRBV3-1 (or the pseudogene TRBV3-2) to TRBJ1-3, with D maybe TRBD1 (6 bases). Between the trimmed V and J ends, which lost 0 bases and 3 bases, there was a span of 12 bases. The CDR3 is 16 residues long. The germline V gene has CDR1 LGHDT and CDR2 YNNKEL (reference sequence).

This chain joins TRBV7-2 and TRBJ2-1; 12 nucleotides align to TRBD2. CDR3 length: 16 amino acids. After removal of 4 bases from V and 6 bases from J, the junction contained 7 bases not matched to a gene. Germline assignment: CDR1 SGHTA and CDR2 FQGNSA. The CDR3 loop reads CASSYSSGGASNEQFF. CDR3 sequence (DNA): TGTGCCAGCAGCTACTCTAGCGGGGGGGCCAGCAATGAGCAGTTCTTC.

The rearrangement joins TRBV29-1 to TRBJ2-2, with 8 bases fitting TRBD2. The V gene end was trimmed by 6 bases and the J gene end by 0 bases; junction bases not matched to a gene: 3. The V gene's germline CDR1 is SQVTM and CDR2 ANQGSEA. CDR3 size: 14 residues. The CDR3 sequence is CSVPGLANTGELFF. For the CDR3, the DNA is TGCAGCGTGCCGGGACTAGCGAACACCGGGGAGCTGTTTTTT.

The chain recombines TRBV19 with TRBJ1-4, with a weak D call TRBD1 (5 bases). The germline V gene has CDR1 LNHDA and CDR2 SQIVND (reference sequence). The CDR3 runs to 14 residues. V lost 6 bases, J lost 0 bases, and 8 bases lay in between. The CDR3 DNA follows: TGTGCCAGTAGCCAACAGGCAACTAATGAAAAACTGTTTTTT. Its translation: CASSQQATNEKLFF.

The rearrangement joins TRBV9 to TRBJ2-7; 10 bases map to TRBD2. V was pared by 4 bases and J by 3 bases, with 7 bases of the junction left unmatched. Germline values: CDR1 SGDLS, CDR2 YYNGEE. This CDR3 is built from 15 residues. In DNA, the CDR3 is TGTGCCAGCAGCACTAGCGGGAAGAGTCTCTACGAGCAGTACTTC. Its translation is CASSTSGKSLYEQYF.

The chain employs TRBV16 and TRBJ1-1; D perhaps matches TRBD1 (5 bases). V lost 4 bases, J lost 11 bases, and 20 bases lay in between. Germline CDR1 reads KGHSY; CDR2 reads FQNENV. There are 14 residues in the CDR3. This CDR3 is CASSPQPSQGSAFF. CDR3 nucleotides: TGTGCCAGCAGCCCACAACCCTCCCAGGGATCGGCTTTCTTT.

This clone has only a few counts. The rearrangement links TRBV2 to TRBJ2-5; tentative D call: TRBD1 (5 bases). V was clipped by 10 bases and J by 5 bases, with 20 bases between them. Germline-derived CDR1 and CDR2 are SNHLY and FYNNEI. The CDR3 spans 14 residues. The CDR3 spells CATGSGIGAETQYF. For the CDR3, the DNA is TGTGCCACCGGATCAGGGATAGGGGCCGAGACCCAGTACTTC.

The chain employs TRBV29-1 and TRBJ2-5, with 11 bases identical to TRBD2. The V gene end was trimmed by 6 bases and the J gene end by 5 bases; junction bases not matched to a gene: 8. Looked up from germline, CDR1 is SQVTM and CDR2 is ANQGSEA. The CDR3 loop spans 14 amino acids. CDR3 nucleotides: TGCAGCGTCGTCCGACTAGCGGGAACGGAGACCCAGTACTTC. This sequence encodes CSVVRLAGTETQYF. The full variable domain, completed using reference TRBV29-1 and TRBJ2-5, is SAVISQKPSRDICQRGTSLTIQCQVDSQVTMMFWYRQQPGQSLTLIATANQGSEATYESGFVIDKFPISRPNLTFSTLTVSNMSPEDSSIYLCSVVRLAGTETQYFGPGTRLLVL.

The gene calls are TRBV18 and TRBJ2-2, with TRBD2 identical over 12 bases. Per the germline V gene, CDR1 is KGHSH and CDR2 is LQKENI. The V gene end was trimmed by 1 base and the J gene end by 5 bases; junction bases not matched to a gene: 8. This CDR3 has 18 residues. DNA for the CDR3: TGTGCCAGCTCACCACGACTAGCGGGAGCCTCGTGGACCGGGGAGCTGTTTTTT. Translated, it gives CASSPRLAGASWTGELFF. Combining the CDR3 with reference TRBV18 and TRBJ2-2 gives the whole variable domain NAGVMQNPRHLVRRRGQEARLRCSPMKGHSHVYWYRQLPEEGLKFMVYLQKENIIDESGMPKERFSAEFPKEGPSILRIQQVVRGDSAAYFCASSPRLAGASWTGELFFGEGSRLTVL.

A few counts support this clone. The chain employs TRBV18 and TRBJ1-1, with D possibly TRBD1 on 5 matching bases. The germline CDR1 and CDR2 sequences are KGHSH and LQKENI. V was cut by 2 bases and J by 0 bases, with 13 bases left in between. The CDR3 covers 16 residues. This CDR3 reads CASSPVNRNLNTEAFF. CDR3 nucleotide sequence: TGTGCCAGCTCACCAGTGAACAGGAACTTGAACACTGAAGCTTTCTTT.

The CDR3 is CASSLIWTPHNSPLHF. The CDR3 DNA is TGTGCCAGCAGTTTAATTTGGACACCCCATAATTCACCCCTCCACTTT. The rearrangement joins TRBV27 to TRBJ1-6; TRBD1 might be the D (5 bases). Germline loops: CDR1 MNHEY, CDR2 SMNVEV (reference sequence). The V gene lost 2 bases and the J gene lost 5 bases, with 13 bases spanning the gap. The CDR3 is 16 amino acids.

V is TRBV11-2 and J is TRBJ2-3; 9 bases are shared with TRBD2. Losses at the gene ends were 5 bases for V and 0 bases for J; bases not matched to a gene: 9. Germline loops: CDR1 SGHAT, CDR2 FQNNGV. The CDR3 loop spans 17 amino acids. In DNA, the CDR3 is TGTGCCAGCAGCCCCTATTCCGGACTAGCGAGCACAGATACGCAGTATTTT. Amino acid sequence: CASSPYSGLASTDTQYF. The whole variable domain, remainder taken from reference TRBV11-2 and TRBJ2-3, is EAGVAQSPRYKIIEKRQSVAFWCNPISGHATLYWYQQILGQGPKLLIQFQNNGVVDDSQLPKDRFSAERLKGVDSTLKIQPAKLEDSAVYLCASSPYSGLASTDTQYFGPGTRLTVL.